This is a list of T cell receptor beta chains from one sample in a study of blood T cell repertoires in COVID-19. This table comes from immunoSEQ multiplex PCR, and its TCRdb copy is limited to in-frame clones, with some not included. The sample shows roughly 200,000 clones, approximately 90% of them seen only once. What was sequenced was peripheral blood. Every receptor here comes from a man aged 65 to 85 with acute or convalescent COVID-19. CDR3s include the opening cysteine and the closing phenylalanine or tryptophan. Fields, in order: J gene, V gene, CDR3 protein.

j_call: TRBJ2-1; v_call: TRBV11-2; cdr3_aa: CASSSTSGAYNEQFF
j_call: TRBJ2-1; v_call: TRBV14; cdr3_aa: CASSQETSGNNEQFF
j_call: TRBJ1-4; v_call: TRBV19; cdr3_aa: CASSIVDRGGEKLFF
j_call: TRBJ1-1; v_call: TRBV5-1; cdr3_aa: CASSPRVGSTEAFF
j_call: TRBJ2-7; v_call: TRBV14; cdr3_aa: CASSPTNSYEQYF
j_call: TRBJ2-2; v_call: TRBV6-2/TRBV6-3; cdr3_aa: CASSYAQRATGIGELFF
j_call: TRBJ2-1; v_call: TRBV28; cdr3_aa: CASSWLTNEQFF
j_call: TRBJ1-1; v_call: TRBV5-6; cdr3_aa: CASSLMALLNTEAFF
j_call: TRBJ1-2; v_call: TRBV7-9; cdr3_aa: CASSLNRGDYGYTF
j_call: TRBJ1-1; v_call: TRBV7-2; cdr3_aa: CASSPRTGNTEAFF
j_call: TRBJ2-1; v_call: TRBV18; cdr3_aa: CASSLWDRGQVEQFF
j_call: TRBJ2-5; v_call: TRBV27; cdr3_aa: CASSTSRLAGGETQYF
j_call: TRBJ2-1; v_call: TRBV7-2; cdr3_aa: CASSLGGTGNEQFF
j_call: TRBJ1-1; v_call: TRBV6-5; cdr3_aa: CASSLSRGGFTEAFF
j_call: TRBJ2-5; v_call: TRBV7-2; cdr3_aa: CASSRIGISAGAPYF
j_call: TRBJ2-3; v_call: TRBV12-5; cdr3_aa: CASAMDWGTDTQYF
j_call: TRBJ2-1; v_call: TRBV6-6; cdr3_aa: CASSPRRTGLFSSYNEQFF
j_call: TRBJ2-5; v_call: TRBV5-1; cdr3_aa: CASPKQETQYF
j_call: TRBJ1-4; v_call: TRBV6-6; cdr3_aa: CASRGLGNEKLFF
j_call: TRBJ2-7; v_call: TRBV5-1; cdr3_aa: CASSPSKGAHENYEQYF
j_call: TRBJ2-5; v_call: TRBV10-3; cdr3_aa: CAISESRETQYF
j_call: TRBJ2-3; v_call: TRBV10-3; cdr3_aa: CAIRGQTDTQYF
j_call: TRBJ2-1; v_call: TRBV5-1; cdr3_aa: CASSASGTPYNEQFF
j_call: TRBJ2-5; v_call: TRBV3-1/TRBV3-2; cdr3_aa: CASASGTLQETQYF
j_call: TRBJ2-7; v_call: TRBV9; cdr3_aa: CASSVGGGGSSYEQYF
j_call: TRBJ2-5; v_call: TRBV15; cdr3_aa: CATSSTKSGGTQYF
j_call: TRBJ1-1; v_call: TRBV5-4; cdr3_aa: CASSFNRQGLNTEAFF
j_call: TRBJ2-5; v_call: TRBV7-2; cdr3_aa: CASSLDGSGSKTQYF
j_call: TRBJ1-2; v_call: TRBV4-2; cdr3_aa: CASSQPPWRQGDGYTF
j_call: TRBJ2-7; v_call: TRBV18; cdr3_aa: CASSPRRDSYEQYF
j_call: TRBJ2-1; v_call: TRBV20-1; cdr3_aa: CSARPAGEQFF
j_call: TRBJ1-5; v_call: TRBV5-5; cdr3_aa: CASSLRGTGGNQPQHF
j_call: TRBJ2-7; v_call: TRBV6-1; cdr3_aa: CASSEFTGFPYEQYF
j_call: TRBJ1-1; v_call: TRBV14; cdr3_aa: CASSPSPGTGGTEAFF
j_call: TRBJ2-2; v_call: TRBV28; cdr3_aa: CVSSLSGWGQGITGELFF
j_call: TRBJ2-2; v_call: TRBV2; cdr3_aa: CASRAAAGWTGELFF
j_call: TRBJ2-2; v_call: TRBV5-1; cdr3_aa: CASSLRTNTGELFF
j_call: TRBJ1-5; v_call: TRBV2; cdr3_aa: CASSVQGINNQPQHF
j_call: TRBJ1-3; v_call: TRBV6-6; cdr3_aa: CASSTSPGNTIYF
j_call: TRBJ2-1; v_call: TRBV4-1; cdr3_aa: CASSPSGSGRADEQFF
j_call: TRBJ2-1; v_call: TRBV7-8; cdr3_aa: CASSRGFGLAGVYNEQFF
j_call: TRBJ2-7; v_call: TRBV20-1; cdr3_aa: CSAASSYEQYF
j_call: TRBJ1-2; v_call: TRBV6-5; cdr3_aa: CASRGQGNYGYTF
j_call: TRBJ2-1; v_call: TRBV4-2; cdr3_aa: CASSQDRLAGVGYNEQFF
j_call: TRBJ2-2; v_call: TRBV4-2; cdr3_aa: CASSQGNRELFF
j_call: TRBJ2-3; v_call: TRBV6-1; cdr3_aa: CASSEGPWRGTDTQYF
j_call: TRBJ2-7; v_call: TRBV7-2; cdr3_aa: CASSYRVGDYEQYF
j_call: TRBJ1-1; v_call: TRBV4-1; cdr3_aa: CASSQFWGSATEAFF
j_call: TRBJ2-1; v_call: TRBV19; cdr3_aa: CASSLTTVAGSGRAFAYYNEQFF
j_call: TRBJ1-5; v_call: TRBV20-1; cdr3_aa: CSASEGAGNQPQHF
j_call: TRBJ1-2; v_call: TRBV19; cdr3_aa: CASTLAWFRGYTF
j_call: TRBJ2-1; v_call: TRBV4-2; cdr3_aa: CASSQDRARLAGRNEQFF
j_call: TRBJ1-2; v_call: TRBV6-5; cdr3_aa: CASSLATFGTKGGYTF